In its sample, the clone carrying this TCR beta chain was seen many times. Its target is not known. This sample was included in a study of regulatory T cells in long-lasting Graves disease. Germline CDR1 LGHNA, CDR2 YSLEER. V was clipped by 0 bases and J by 3 bases, with 12 bases between them. The CDR3 is 15 amino acids. Study-level results: Persistent patients shared about 2,800 public clonotypes among themselves. Newly diagnosed patients shared fewer, at more than 850.

CDR3-region Arm-PCR and iRepertoire HTBI primers produced the TCR beta libraries. TCRdb re-derived calls from the multiplex PCR reads in MiXCR, one entry per CDR3 protein. The sample has a few hundred thousand distinct CDR3 sequences; about an eighth are singletons. Indicated time point: newly diagnosed GD, antithyroid drugs for less than 3 months. Preparation of the TCR library used RNA extracted from PBMCs. An endocrinology department in Xi'an, China, supplied the patients. EDTA tubes held roughly 10 milliliters of peripheral blood from each patient. These data also featured in a second study, about T cells in Graves' hyperthyroidism and ophthalmopathy. That report adds: Subjects aged 18 to 65 presented with newly diagnosed hyperthyroidism of less than 2 months' duration.

The specimen was peripheral blood mononuclear cells (PBMCs), collected at new diagnosis, from a patient treated with antithyroid drugs. The TCR comes from a woman between 18 and 30 years old with Graves disease. V and J are TRBV4-3 and TRBJ2-7, with D possibly being TRBD2 (5 bases). In nucleotides, the CDR3 is TGCGCCAGCAGCCAAGAGTTCTTCGGGGTCTACGAGCAGTACTTC. It specifies CASSQEFFGVYEQYF.